This T cell receptor (beta chain) stems from a study of blood T cells in healthy people across ages. The CDR3 loop spans 15 amino acids. CDR1 and CDR2 (germline): MNHNS, SASEGT. PCR was performed a second time for about 6 to 12 cycles using a sample-barcoded 5' primer and a J-beta primer mix. One entry per CDR3 protein results from TCRdb running MiXCR on the 5' RACE reads. The table records some 920,000 distinct CDR3 sequences, 51% of them present only once. The chain uses TRBV6-1 and TRBJ2-7, with TRBD2 matching over 13 bases. The closer fit of TRBJ2-5 to the DNA end suggests the J call may be wrong. The receptor comes from a woman aged 55-70 years in good health. The specimen was blood. The DNA for the CDR3 is TGTGCCAGCAGCACTAGCGGGAGGGCCCAGGAGACCCAGTACTTC. Its protein product is CASSTSGRAQETQYF.